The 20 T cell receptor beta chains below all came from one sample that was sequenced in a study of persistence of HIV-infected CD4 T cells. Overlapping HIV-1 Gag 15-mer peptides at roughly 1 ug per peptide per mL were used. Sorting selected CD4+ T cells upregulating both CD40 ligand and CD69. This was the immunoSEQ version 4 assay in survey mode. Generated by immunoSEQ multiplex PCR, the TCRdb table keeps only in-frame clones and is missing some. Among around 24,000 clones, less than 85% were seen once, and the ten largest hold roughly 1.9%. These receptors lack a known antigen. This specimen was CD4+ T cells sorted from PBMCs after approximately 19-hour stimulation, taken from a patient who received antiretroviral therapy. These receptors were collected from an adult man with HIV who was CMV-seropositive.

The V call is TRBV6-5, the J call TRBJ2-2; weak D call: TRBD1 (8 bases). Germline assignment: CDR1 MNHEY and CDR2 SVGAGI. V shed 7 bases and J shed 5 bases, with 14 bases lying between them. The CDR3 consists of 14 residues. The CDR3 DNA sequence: TGTGCCAGCAACATACAGGGGGGGACCGGGGAGCTGTTTTTT. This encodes CASNIQGGTGELFF.

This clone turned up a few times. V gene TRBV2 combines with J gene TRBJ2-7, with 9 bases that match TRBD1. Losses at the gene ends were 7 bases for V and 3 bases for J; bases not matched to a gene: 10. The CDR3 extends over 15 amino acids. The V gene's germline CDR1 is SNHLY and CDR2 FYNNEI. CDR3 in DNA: TGTGCCAGCAAACAGGGACAGGGTGGGATCTACGAGCAGTACTTC. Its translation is CASKQGQGGIYEQYF.

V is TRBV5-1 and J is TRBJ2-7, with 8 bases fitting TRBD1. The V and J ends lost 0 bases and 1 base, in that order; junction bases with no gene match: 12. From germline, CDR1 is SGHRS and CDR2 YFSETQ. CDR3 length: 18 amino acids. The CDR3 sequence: CASSLVVGFGDRSYEQYF. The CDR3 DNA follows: TGCGCCAGCAGCTTGGTTGTTGGTTTTGGGGACAGGTCCTACGAGCAGTACTTC.

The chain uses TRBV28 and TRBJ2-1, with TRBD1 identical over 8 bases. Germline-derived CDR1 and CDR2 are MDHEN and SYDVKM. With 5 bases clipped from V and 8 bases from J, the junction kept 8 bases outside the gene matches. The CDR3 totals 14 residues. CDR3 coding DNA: TGTGCCAGCAGTCTCACAGGGGGGAAAGATGAGCAGTTCTTC. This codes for CASSLTGGKDEQFF.

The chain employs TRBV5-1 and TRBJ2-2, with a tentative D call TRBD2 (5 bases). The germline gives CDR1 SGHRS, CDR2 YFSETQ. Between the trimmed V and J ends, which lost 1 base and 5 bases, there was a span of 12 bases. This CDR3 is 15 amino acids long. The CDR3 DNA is TGCGCCAGCAGCTTGCAGACGGGGAATACCGGGGAGCTGTTTTTT. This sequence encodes CASSLQTGNTGELFF.

CDR3 DNA sequence: TGCGCCAGCAGCTCGCAGGGTCCCTACGAGCAGTACTTC. Amino acids: CASSSQGPYEQYF. V and J are TRBV5-1 and TRBJ2-7; D might be TRBD1 (5 bases). The CDR3 runs to 13 residues. CDR1 and CDR2 (germline): SGHRS, YFSETQ. V gave up 3 bases and J gave up 2 bases, with 9 bases separating them.

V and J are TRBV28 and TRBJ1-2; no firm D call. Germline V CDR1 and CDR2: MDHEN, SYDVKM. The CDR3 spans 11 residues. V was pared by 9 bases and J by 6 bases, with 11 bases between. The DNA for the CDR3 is TGTGCCAGTCGCAGACGGGATGGCTACACCTTC. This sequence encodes CASRRRDGYTF.

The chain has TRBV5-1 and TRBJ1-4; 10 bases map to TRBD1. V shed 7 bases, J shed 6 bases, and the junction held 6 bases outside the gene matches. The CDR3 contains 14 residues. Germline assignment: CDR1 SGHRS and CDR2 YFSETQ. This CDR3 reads CASRSGTGDEKLFF. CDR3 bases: TGCGCCAGCCGCTCCGGGACAGGGGATGAAAAACTGTTTTTT.

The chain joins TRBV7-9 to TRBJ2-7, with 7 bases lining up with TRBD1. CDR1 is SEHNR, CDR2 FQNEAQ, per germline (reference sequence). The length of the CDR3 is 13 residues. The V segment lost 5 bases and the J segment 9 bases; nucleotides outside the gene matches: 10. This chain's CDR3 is CASSPRTGGWQYF. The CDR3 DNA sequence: TGTGCCAGCAGCCCCCGGACAGGCGGCTGGCAGTACTTC.

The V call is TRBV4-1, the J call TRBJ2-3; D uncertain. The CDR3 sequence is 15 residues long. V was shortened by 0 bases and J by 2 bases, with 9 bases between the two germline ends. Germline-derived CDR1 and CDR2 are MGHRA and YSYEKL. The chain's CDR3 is CASSQDAAFTDTQYF. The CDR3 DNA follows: TGCGCCAGCAGCCAAGATGCGGCGTTCACAGATACGCAGTATTTT.

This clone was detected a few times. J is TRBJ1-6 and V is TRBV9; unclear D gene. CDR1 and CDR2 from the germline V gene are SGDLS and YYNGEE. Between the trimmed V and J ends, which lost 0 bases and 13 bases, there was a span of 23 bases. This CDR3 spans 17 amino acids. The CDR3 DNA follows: TGTGCCAGCAGCGTAGACTCACCCACGGTAGGCACCATCCCCCTCCACTTT. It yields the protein CASSVDSPTVGTIPLHF.

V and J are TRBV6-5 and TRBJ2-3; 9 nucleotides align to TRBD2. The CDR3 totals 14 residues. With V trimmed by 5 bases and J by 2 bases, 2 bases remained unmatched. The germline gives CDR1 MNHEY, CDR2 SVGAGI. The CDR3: CASSRLAVTDTQYF. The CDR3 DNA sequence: TGTGCCAGCAGTAGACTAGCGGTCACAGATACGCAGTATTTT.

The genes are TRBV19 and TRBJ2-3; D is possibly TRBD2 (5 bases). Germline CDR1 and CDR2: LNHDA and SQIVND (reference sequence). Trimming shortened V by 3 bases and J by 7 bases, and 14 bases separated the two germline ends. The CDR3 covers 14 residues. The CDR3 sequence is CASSIGLATNTQYF. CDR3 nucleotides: TGTGCCAGTAGTATCGGACTGGCTACAAATACGCAGTATTTT.

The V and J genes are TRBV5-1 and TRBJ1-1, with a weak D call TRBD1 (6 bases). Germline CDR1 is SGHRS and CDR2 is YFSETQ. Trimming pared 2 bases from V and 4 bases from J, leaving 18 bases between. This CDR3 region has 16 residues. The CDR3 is CASSFFAGGSGTEAFF. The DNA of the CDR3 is TGCGCCAGCAGCTTTTTTGCGGGGGGCAGCGGCACTGAAGCTTTCTTT.

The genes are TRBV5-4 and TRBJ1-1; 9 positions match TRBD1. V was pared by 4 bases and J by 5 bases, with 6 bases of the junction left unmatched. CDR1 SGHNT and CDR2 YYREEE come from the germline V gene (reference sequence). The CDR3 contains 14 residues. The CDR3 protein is CASSHPDRGTEAFF. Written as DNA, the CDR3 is TGTGCCAGCAGCCATCCTGACAGGGGGACTGAAGCTTTCTTT.

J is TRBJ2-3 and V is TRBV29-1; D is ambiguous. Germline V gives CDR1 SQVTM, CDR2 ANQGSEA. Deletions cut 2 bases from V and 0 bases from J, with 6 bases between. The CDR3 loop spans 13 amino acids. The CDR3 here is CSVERMSTDTQYF. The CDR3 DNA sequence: TGCAGCGTTGAAAGGATGAGCACAGATACGCAGTATTTT.

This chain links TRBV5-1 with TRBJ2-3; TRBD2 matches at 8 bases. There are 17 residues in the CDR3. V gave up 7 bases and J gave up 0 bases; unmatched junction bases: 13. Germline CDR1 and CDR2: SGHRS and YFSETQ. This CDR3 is CASRFAGGHSSTDTQYF. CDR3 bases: TGCGCCAGCCGGTTTGCGGGGGGCCACTCTAGCACAGATACGCAGTATTTT. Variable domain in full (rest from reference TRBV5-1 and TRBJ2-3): KAGVTQTPRYLIKTRGQQVTLSCSPISGHRSVSWYQQTPGQGLQFLFEYFSETQRNKGNFPGRFSGRQFSNSRSEMNVSTLELGDSALYLCASRFAGGHSSTDTQYFGPGTRLTVL.

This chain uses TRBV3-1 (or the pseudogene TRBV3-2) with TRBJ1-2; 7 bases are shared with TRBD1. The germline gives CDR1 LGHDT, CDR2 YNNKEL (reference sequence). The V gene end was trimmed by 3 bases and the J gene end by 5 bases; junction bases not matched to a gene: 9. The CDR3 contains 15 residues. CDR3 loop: CASSQGRGRGYGYTF. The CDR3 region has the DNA TGTGCCAGCAGCCAGGGAAGGGGGCGGGGTTATGGCTACACCTTC.

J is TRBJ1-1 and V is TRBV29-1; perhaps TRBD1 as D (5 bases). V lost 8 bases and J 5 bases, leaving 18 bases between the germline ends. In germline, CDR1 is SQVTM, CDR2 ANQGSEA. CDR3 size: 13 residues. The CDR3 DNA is TGCAGCTACACGGACCAGGGTGGAACTGAAGCTTTCTTT. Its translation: CSYTDQGGTEAFF.

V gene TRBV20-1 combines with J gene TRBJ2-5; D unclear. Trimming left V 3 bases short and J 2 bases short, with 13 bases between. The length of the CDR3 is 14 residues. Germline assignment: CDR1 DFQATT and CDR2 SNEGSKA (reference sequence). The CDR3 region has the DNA TGCAGTGCTAGTACCCCCCAGCCACAAGAGACCCAGTACTTC. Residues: CSASTPQPQETQYF.